What follows describes a single T cell receptor (beta chain). The V gene lost 1 base and the J gene lost 7 bases, with 17 bases spanning the gap. The germline V gene has CDR1 PRHDT and CDR2 FYEKMQ (reference sequence). The CDR3 extends over 16 amino acids. The data originate from a study of cytomegalovirus exposure and HLA in healthy donors. The method was immunoSEQ multiplex PCR; TCRdb's version includes in-frame clones alone and lacks a portion of them. The repertoire holds 150,000 to 200,000 clones, with roughly 86% as singletons. The source of this sequence is a woman aged 18-29 years in good health and CMV-seronegative. The material sequenced was PBMCs. The chain has TRBV13 and TRBJ2-1, with D maybe TRBD2 (5 bases). The chain's CDR3 is CASSLDREYRTNEQFF. CDR3 sequence (DNA): TGTGCCAGCAGCTTAGATAGGGAGTACCGAACGAATGAGCAGTTCTTC.